The clone carrying this TCR beta chain was observed a handful of times. Repertoires were generated with immunoSEQ multiplex PCR, while TCRdb's copy carries only in-frame clones and drops some. The sample contains about 83,000 clones, less than 85% of which appear only once. This entry comes from a study of OX40 agonist ivuxolimab in advanced cancers. V was trimmed by 1 base and J by 5 bases, leaving 14 bases between them. Germline V gene data show CDR1 as SGHVS and CDR2 as FQNEAQ. The CDR3 loop spans 15 amino acids. The chain recombines TRBV7-8 with TRBJ1-1; no clear D. The sequence was collected from an adult with an advanced solid tumor such as melanoma, head and neck, liver or kidney cancer. The material sequenced was CD4+ or CD8+ T cells sorted from blood, taken in a trial of the OX40 agonist ivuxolimab. The CDR3 spells CASSLGTRGGTEAFF. In nucleotides, the CDR3 is TGTGCCAGCAGCTTAGGAACCCGGGGTGGGACTGAAGCTTTCTTT.